Sequencing of this T cell receptor (beta chain) was carried out in a study of STAT5B mutations in CD4+ large granular lymphocyte leukemia. Method: immunoSEQ multiplex PCR; TCRdb's copy keeps in-frame clones and lacks some. The sample lists some 30,000 clones; just under 80% were seen once. The length of the CDR3 is 15 residues. The J segment lost 0 bases and the V segment lost 5 bases, leaving 7 bases of the junction unmatched. From germline, CDR1 is SGHNT and CDR2 YYREEE (reference sequence). This clone was seen once. Antigen unknown. General observations from the study: Main leukemic clonotypes were patient-specific, but roughly 26% appeared at low frequency elsewhere.

The clonotype comes from a human donor in good health. Source material: CD4+ T cells from blood buffy coats. The rearrangement links TRBV5-4 to TRBJ2-7; 8 positions agree with TRBD1. The CDR3 DNA is TGTGCCAGCAGTAACCCGGGACAGGACTCCTACGAGCAGTACTTC. Translation gives CASSNPGQDSYEQYF.